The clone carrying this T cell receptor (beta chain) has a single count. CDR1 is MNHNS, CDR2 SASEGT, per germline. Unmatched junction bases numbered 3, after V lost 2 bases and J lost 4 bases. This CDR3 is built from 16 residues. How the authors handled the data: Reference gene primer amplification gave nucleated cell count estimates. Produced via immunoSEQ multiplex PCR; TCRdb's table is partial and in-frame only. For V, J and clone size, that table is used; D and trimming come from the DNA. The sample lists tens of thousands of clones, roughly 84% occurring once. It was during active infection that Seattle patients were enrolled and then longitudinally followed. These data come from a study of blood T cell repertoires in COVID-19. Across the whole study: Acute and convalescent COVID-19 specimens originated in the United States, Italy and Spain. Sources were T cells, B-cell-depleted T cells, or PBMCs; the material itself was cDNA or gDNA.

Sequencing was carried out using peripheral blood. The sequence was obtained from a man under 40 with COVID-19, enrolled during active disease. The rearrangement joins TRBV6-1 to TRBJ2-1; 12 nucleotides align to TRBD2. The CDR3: CASSERLAGVYNEQFF. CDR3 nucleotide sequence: TGTGCCAGCAGTGAACGACTAGCGGGAGTTTACAATGAGCAGTTCTTC.